This entry lists 16 T cell receptor beta chains sequenced from one sample in a study of T-cell reconstitution after alpha-beta-depleted transplantation in children. TCRbeta library preparation incorporated unique molecular identifiers. Via MiXCR, TCRdb re-called the PCR reads, giving one row per CDR3 protein. Of about 540,000 distinct CDR3 sequences detected, around 27% appear once; the ten largest clones hold under 45%. The specimen comprised PBMCs, sampled before TCRalphabeta/CD19-depleted stem cell transplant. The receptors stem from a boy in the first two years of life with Wiskott-Aldrich syndrome, due to receive a stem cell transplant.

The chain recombines TRBV3-1 with TRBJ2-1; 7 bases align to TRBD2. Germline loops: CDR1 LGHDT, CDR2 YNNKEL (reference sequence). This CDR3 is built from 16 residues. J was trimmed by 4 bases and V by 11 bases; bases with no gene match: 17. The CDR3 region is CARSAGRVHLYNEQFF. CDR3 sequence (DNA): TGTGCCCGGTCAGCGGGACGCGTTCACCTATACAATGAGCAGTTCTTC.

This chain uses TRBV11-1 with TRBJ2-1; 10 nucleotides match TRBD2. The CDR3 is 18 residues long. Trimming cost V 0 bases and J 1 base; bases outside gene matches: 6. The germline gives CDR1 SGHAT, CDR2 FQDESV (reference sequence). The chain's CDR3 is CASSLAQTSGPSYNEQFF. The CDR3 bases are TGTGCCAGCAGCTTAGCCCAGACTAGCGGGCCATCCTACAATGAGCAGTTCTTC.

This chain joins TRBV20-1 and TRBJ2-5; D call uncertain. This CDR3 is built from 10 residues. CDR1 and CDR2 from the germline V gene are DFQATT and SNEGSKA (reference sequence). Trimming cost V 5 bases and J 5 bases, with 6 bases left between them. The chain's CDR3 is CSAEPETQYF. The CDR3, as DNA: TGCAGTGCTGAGCCGGAGACCCAGTACTTC.

V usage is TRBV7-9 and J usage is TRBJ2-1, with D possibly being TRBD1 (5 bases). The CDR3 sequence is 14 residues long. V was shortened by 7 bases and J by 3 bases, with 13 bases between the two germline ends. CDR1 and CDR2 (germline): SEHNR, FQNEAQ (reference sequence). The CDR3 sequence: CASTPSQGYNEQFF. CDR3 in DNA: TGTGCCAGCACCCCCTCCCAGGGCTACAATGAGCAGTTCTTC.

The chain combines TRBV18 with TRBJ1-5; possible D gene TRBD1, 5 bases. V was pared by 4 bases and J by 4 bases, with 11 bases between. This CDR3 is 14 amino acids long. Germline V gene sequence: CDR1 KGHSH, CDR2 LQKENI. The CDR3 nucleotides are TGTGCCAGCTCACAGAGTACAGGAAATCAGCCCCAGCATTTT. As protein: CASSQSTGNQPQHF.

This rearrangement joins TRBV20-1 to TRBJ2-1; weak D call: TRBD2 (5 bases). Trimming shortened V by 6 bases and J by 9 bases, and 12 bases separated the two germline ends. CDR3 length equals 11 residues. From germline, CDR1 is DFQATT and CDR2 SNEGSKA (reference sequence). The CDR3 sequence: CSAITRIEQFF. The CDR3 region has the DNA TGCAGTGCCATAACTAGGATTGAGCAGTTCTTC.

J is TRBJ2-7 and V is TRBV5-1; D gene unclear. The length of the CDR3 is 15 residues. CDR1 is SGHRS, CDR2 YFSETQ, per germline. V lost 0 bases to trimming and J lost 1 base, with 11 bases between them. The chain's CDR3 is CASSLEGLGSYEQYF. The DNA of the CDR3 is TGCGCCAGCAGCTTGGAGGGCTTGGGTTCCTACGAGCAGTACTTC.

Of note for this clonotype: The germline gene is not matched at one end of the junction; a read error may be the cause. The genes are TRBV20-1 and TRBJ1-2; possibly TRBD1 for D (6 bases). The CDR3 runs to 12 residues. Germline V gene sequence: CDR1 DFQATT, CDR2 SNEGSKA (reference sequence). The CDR3 region is CCARGGNYGYTF. CDR3 in DNA: TGCTGTGCTAGGGGGGGGAACTATGGCTACACCTTC.

The V and J genes are TRBV29-1 and TRBJ2-7; a possible D gene is TRBD1 (6 bases). CDR1 and CDR2 (germline): SQVTM, ANQGSEA. The CDR3 contains 13 residues. V was clipped by 2 bases and J by 4 bases, with 12 bases between them. The CDR3, as DNA: TGCAGCGTTGAATCCAGGGGTGGATACGAGCAGTACTTC. It is translated as CSVESRGGYEQYF.

This clonotype has more than one count but fewer than ten. The gene calls are TRBV10-3 and TRBJ2-1; possible D gene TRBD2, 5 bases. The CDR3 length is 14 residues. V lost 4 bases, J lost 2 bases, and 9 bases lay in between. From germline, CDR1 is ENHRY and CDR2 SYGVKD. The CDR3 region has the DNA TGTGCCATCAGTGTTGGAGGAACCTACAATGAGCAGTTCTTC. It translates to CAISVGGTYNEQFF.

This clonotype showed up many times. The chain is built from TRBV12-3 or TRBV12-4 and TRBJ1-6, with 9 bases that match TRBD1. The CDR3 covers 14 residues. With 7 bases clipped from V and 6 bases from J, the junction kept 4 bases outside the gene matches. The CDR3 DNA sequence: TGTGCCAGCACCCCGGGACAGGGTAATTCACCCCTCCACTTT. Its protein product is CASTPGQGNSPLHF.

This chain joins TRBV20-1 and TRBJ2-3; 9 bases match TRBD2. The CDR3 spans 15 residues. The trim removed 3 bases at V and 5 bases at J, leaving 9 bases unmatched. CDR1 is DFQATT, CDR2 SNEGSKA, per germline (reference sequence). CDR3: CSASVRNSGRDTQYF. In DNA, the CDR3 is TGCAGTGCTAGTGTGCGTAATAGCGGGAGAGATACGCAGTATTTT.

The chain employs TRBV6-2 or TRBV6-3 and TRBJ2-7; TRBD2 matches at 7 bases. The CDR3 covers 17 residues. Germline V gene lookup returns CDR1 MNHEY and CDR2 SVGEGT. Losses at the gene ends were 4 bases for V and 3 bases for J; bases not matched to a gene: 15. The CDR3 here is CASSFGSRGLQDYEQYF. The CDR3 nucleotides read TGTGCCAGCAGTTTTGGTTCAAGGGGACTACAAGACTACGAGCAGTACTTC.

This sequence joins TRBV7-6 and TRBJ2-5, with TRBD2 as a possible D gene (6 bases). CDR1 SGHVS and CDR2 FNYEAQ come from the germline V gene. V was pared by 5 bases and J by 1 base, with 14 bases between. The CDR3 is made up of 15 amino acids. The CDR3 nucleotides read TGTGCCAGCAGCACCATCCAGGGACTCCAAGAGACCCAGTACTTC. This encodes CASSTIQGLQETQYF. Variable domain in full (rest from reference TRBV7-6 and TRBJ2-5): GAGVSQSPRYKVTKRGQDVALRCDPISGHVSLYWYRQALGQGPEFLTYFNYEAQQDKSGLPNDRFSAERPEGSISTLTIQRTEQRDSAMYRCASSTIQGLQETQYFGPGTRLLVL.

The sample holds a few counts of this clonotype. V and J are TRBV9 and TRBJ2-1; the match to TRBD2 covers 12 bases. J lost 9 bases, V lost 4 bases, and 14 bases had no gene match. Germline V gene lookup returns CDR1 SGDLS and CDR2 YYNGEE. This CDR3 has 17 residues. CDR3 nucleotides: TGTGCCAGCAGCCCGAGGGGACTAGCGGGTTCCGGGGGTGAGCAGTTCTTC. This gives the protein CASSPRGLAGSGGEQFF. Based on the CDR3 plus reference TRBV9 and TRBJ2-1, the full variable domain is DSGVTQTPKHLITATGQRVTLRCSPRSGDLSVYWYQQSLDQGLQFLIQYYNGEERAKGNILERFSAQQFPDLHSELNLSSLELGDSALYFCASSPRGLAGSGGEQFFGPGTRLTVL.

This clonotype was found a few times. V usage is TRBV27 and J usage is TRBJ2-1; 7 bases agree with TRBD2. Per germline, CDR1 MNHEY and CDR2 SMNVEV (reference sequence). With V trimmed by 7 bases and J by 6 bases, 6 bases remained unmatched. This CDR3 region has 13 residues. DNA of the CDR3: TGTGCCAGCACCAAGACTAGCCGCAATGAGCAGTTCTTC. This sequence encodes CASTKTSRNEQFF.